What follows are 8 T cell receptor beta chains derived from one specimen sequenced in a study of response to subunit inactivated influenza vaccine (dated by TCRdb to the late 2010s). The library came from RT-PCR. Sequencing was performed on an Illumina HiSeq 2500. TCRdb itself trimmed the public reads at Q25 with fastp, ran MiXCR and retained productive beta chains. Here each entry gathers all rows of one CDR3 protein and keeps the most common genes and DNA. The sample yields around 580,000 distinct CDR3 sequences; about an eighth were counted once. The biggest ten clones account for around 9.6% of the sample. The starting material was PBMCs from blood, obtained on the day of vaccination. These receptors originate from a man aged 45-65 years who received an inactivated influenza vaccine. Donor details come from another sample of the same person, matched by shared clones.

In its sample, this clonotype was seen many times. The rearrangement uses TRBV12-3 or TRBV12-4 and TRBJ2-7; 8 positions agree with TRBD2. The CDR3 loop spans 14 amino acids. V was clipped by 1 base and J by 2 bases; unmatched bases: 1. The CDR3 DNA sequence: TGTGCCAGCAGTTTAGGGACTAGCACCTACGAGCAGTACTTC. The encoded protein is CASSLGTSTYEQYF.

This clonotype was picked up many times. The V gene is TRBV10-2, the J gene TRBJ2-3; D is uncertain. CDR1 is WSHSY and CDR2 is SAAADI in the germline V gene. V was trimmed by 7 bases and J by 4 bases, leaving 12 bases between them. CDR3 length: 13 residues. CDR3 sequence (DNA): TGCGCCAGCACCCCGCCATGGTCAGATACGCAGTATTTT. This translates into CASTPPWSDTQYF.

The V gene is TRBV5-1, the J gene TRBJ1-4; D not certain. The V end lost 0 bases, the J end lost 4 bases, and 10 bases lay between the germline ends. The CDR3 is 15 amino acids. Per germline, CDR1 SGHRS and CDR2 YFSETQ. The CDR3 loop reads CASSLVGSDNEKLFF. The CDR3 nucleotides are TGCGCCAGCAGCTTGGTGGGGAGTGATAATGAAAAACTGTTTTTT.

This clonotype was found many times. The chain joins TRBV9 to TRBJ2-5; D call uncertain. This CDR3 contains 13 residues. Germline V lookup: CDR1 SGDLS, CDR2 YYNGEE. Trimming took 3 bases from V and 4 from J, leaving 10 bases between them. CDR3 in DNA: TGTGCCAGCAGCGCGGAGTGGGGAGAGACCCAGTACTTC. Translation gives CASSAEWGETQYF.

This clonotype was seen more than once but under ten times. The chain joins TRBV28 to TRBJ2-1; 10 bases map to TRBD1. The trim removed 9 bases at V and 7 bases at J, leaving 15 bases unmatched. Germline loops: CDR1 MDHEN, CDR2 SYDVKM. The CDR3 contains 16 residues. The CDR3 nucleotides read TGTGCCAGTCCGCCGGGACAGGGGCCGCTCTGGAATGAGCAGTTCTTC. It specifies CASPPGQGPLWNEQFF.

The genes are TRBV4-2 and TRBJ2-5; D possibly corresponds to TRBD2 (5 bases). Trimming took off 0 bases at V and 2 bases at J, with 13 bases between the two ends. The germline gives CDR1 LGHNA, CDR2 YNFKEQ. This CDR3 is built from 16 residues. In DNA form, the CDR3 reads TGTGCCAGCAGCCAAGATCGTGGGAAGCGGCAAGAGACCCAGTACTTC. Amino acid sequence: CASSQDRGKRQETQYF.

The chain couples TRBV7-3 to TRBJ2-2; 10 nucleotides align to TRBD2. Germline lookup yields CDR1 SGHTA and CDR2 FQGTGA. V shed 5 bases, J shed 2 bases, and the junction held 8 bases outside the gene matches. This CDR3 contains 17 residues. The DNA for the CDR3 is TGTGCCAGCAGCCCGACCCGGACTAGCGGTAACACCGGGGAGCTGTTTTTT. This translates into CASSPTRTSGNTGELFF.

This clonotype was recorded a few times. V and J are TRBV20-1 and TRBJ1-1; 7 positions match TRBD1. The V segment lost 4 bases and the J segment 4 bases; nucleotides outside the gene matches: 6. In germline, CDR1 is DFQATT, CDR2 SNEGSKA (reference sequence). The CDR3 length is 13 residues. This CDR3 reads CSANQGGGTEAFF. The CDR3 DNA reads TGCAGTGCTAACCAGGGGGGGGGCACTGAAGCTTTCTTT.